This T cell receptor beta chain was sequenced during a study of T cell responses to AZD1222 COVID-19 vaccine. Looking at the study overall: Both about-4-week and about-12-week second-dose recipients were combined.

Notes on this clone: What it binds is not known.

TCRdb's table, derived via immunoSEQ multiplex PCR, lists solely in-frame clones and lacks some. Counted here are 150,000 or so clones, 90% occurring once; the ten biggest clones make up more than 1.3%. V lost 2 bases, J lost 7 bases, and 21 bases lay in between. Germline assignment: CDR1 SQVTM and CDR2 ANQGSEA. This CDR3 contains 15 residues. Study-level results: Donors skewed white British and female; clonal diversity was possibly underestimated. A rise in Spike-specific TCR breadth and depth followed two AZD1222 doses. Repertoire sampling was restricted to post-peak T cell response timepoints.

This sequence was found in an adult in good health. The material was peripheral blood, obtained on day 0 of AZD1222 vaccination. This sequence joins TRBV29-1 and TRBJ2-7, with a weak D call TRBD2 (6 bases). The CDR3 bases are TGCAGCGTTGAAAACGAAGGACACCTCAGCGGGGAGCAGTACTTC. As protein: CSVENEGHLSGEQYF.